A selection of T cell receptor beta chains follows, all from one sample in a study of siplizumab effects on memory and regulatory T cells. Assay used: immunoSEQ multiplex PCR; TCRdb lists only in-frame clones, some missing. The sample lists roughly 9,000 clones, roughly three quarters occurring once. Material: effector memory CD8+ T cells sorted from blood. Receptors were obtained from a human donor in good health. The CDR3 runs from the conserved cysteine through the conserved F or W. Each record gives: clone size, V gene, D gene, J gene, CDR3 DNA, CDR3 protein. D genes are given only for firm matches. Only part of the rows carry a size: once, few, many, or a class if the clone is expanded.

once	TRBV10-3	TRBD2	TRBJ2-7	TGTGCCATCAAGCGGGAGAGCTCCTACGAGCAGTACTTC	CAIKRESSYEQYF
once	TRBV7-9	TRBD1	TRBJ2-7	TGTGCCAGCAGCTTGGGACAGGAGGACTCCTACGAGCAGTACTTC	CASSLGQEDSYEQYF
.	TRBV5-6	TRBD2	TRBJ2-7	TGTGCCAGCACCTGGGGGACTAGCGAAAACGAGCAGTACTTC	CASTWGTSENEQYF
.	TRBV5-6	.	TRBJ1-2	TGTGCCAGCAGCTTGCAGGGCGCCGACTATGGCTACACCTTC	CASSLQGADYGYTF
.	TRBV5-1	.	TRBJ1-1	TGCGCCAGCAGCTTTGCAGGGGTCGGGACTGAAGCTTTCTTT	CASSFAGVGTEAFF
.	TRBV28	.	TRBJ1-1	TGTGCCAGCAGGTGGGGGGGCACTGAAGCTTTCTTT	CASRWGGTEAFF
.	TRBV6-5	.	TRBJ1-2	TGTGCCAGCAGTCCAACGACTACCCGGGGAGGCTACACCTTC	CASSPTTTRGGYTF
.	TRBV6-5	TRBD1	TRBJ2-7	TGTGCCACCCGTGGGACAGGGCCTCACGAGCAGTACTTC	CATRGTGPHEQYF
.	TRBV21-1	.	TRBJ2-7	TGTGCCAGGGCAGTGACTAGCGAATACGAGCAGTACTTC	CARAVTSEYEQYF
few	TRBV7-9	TRBD1	TRBJ1-4	TGTGCCAGCAGCCTAGACAGGGTGGAGTATGAAAAACTGTTTTTT	CASSLDRVEYEKLFF
medium-sized	TRBV6-1	TRBD1	TRBJ2-7	TGTGCCAGCAGTGAAGGGGACAGGTCCTACGAGCAGTACTTC	CASSEGDRSYEQYF
.	TRBV11-3	.	TRBJ2-1	TGTGCCAGCAGTCCCGGGACACTGCTTCGGAATGAGCAGTTCTTC	CASSPGTLLRNEQFF
.	TRBV6-4	TRBD2	TRBJ2-7	TGTGCCAGCAGTGAAGGGGATATTGCGGGAGCCTACGAGCAGTACTTC	CASSEGDIAGAYEQYF
.	TRBV27	TRBD2	TRBJ2-5	TGTGCCAGCAGTCCCCGGCTAGCGGGGGAAGAGACCCAGTACTTC	CASSPRLAGEETQYF
.	TRBV25-1	.	TRBJ1-6	TGTGCCAGCAGTCCAGAGGGCCCCTCCTCACCCCTCCACTTT	CASSPEGPSSPLHF
.	TRBV7-6	.	TRBJ2-1	TGTGCCAGCAGCCGAGGGAGGCTGGGAAGCTCCTACAATGAGCAGTTCTTC	CASSRGRLGSSYNEQFF
.	TRBV6-5	TRBD1	TRBJ1-1	TGTGCCAGCAGTTATTCAGGGGGCAGTACTGAAGCTTTCTTT	CASSYSGGSTEAFF
few	TRBV6-5	TRBD1	TRBJ1-2	TGTGCCAGCAGCGGGACAGGGGTGGGGGATGGCTACACCTTC	CASSGTGVGDGYTF
few	TRBV9	.	TRBJ2-7	TGTGCCAGCAGCGTAGTAGGGGGGGACGAGCAGTACTTC	CASSVVGGDEQYF
.	TRBV6-1	.	TRBJ1-6	TGTGCCAGCAGTGAAGAGGCAGGGTCCAATTCACCCCTCCACTTT	CASSEEAGSNSPLHF
.	TRBV4-1	TRBD1	TRBJ1-2	TGCGCCAGCAGCCAAGACCGCGGGACAGGGGGCGCGAGTGGCTACACCTTC	CASSQDRGTGGASGYTF
few	TRBV9	.	TRBJ2-5	TGTGCCAGCAGCGTAGATGGGACGCCTGAAGAGACCCAGTACTTC	CASSVDGTPEETQYF
.	TRBV6-1	.	TRBJ1-6	TGTGCCAGCAGGGGCCGACCAGGTTCACCCCTCCACTTT	CASRGRPGSPLHF
.	TRBV7-8	.	TRBJ1-5	TGTGCCAGCAGCCCAACTTCAGGCGGTCAGCCCCAGCATTTT	CASSPTSGGQPQHF
few	TRBV6-1	TRBD1	TRBJ2-1	TGTGCCAGTACGCCGGGACAGGGTGGCAATGAGCAGTTCTTC	CASTPGQGGNEQFF
.	TRBV6-5	TRBD1	TRBJ2-7	TGTGCCAGCAGTCTTCCGCAGGACAGGGACGAGCAGTACTTC	CASSLPQDRDEQYF
few	TRBV27	TRBD2	TRBJ2-5	TGTGCCAGCAGCTCACTAGCGGGGGCCGACCAAGAGACCCAGTACTTC	CASSSLAGADQETQYF
few	TRBV6-1	TRBD1	TRBJ1-2	TGTGCCAGCAGCGGGACAGGGGTGGGGGATGGCTACACCTTC	CASSGTGVGDGYTF
few	TRBV6-1	TRBD2	TRBJ2-3	TGTGCCAGCAGTGGGACTAGCGGGGGGGCAGATACGCAGTATTTT	CASSGTSGGADTQYF
.	TRBV7-2	.	TRBJ2-3	TGTGCCAGCAGCCCCAGGGACGGGGATACGCAGTATTTT	CASSPRDGDTQYF
once	TRBV6-1	.	TRBJ2-7	TGTGCCAGCAGTGGAGACGGAGACCAACCCACAGACGAGCAGTACTTC	CASSGDGDQPTDEQYF
.	TRBV6-5	.	TRBJ2-7	TGTGCCAGCAGTTACGGAGCGGTTGACTACGAGCAGTACTTC	CASSYGAVDYEQYF
once	TRBV5-5	TRBD2	TRBJ2-3	TGTGCCAGCAGCTTGTCTCGGGGGGGAAGCACAGATACGCAGTATTTT	CASSLSRGGSTDTQYF
.	TRBV7-9	.	TRBJ2-2	TGTGCCAGCAGCTTAAGCCCCCGGGAGCTGTTTTTT	CASSLSPRELFF
once	TRBV4-1	.	TRBJ2-7	TGCGCCAGCAGCCAAGATCGCAGTACGGGGTTCGAGCAGTACTTC	CASSQDRSTGFEQYF
medium-sized	TRBV6-5	.	TRBJ1-1	TGTGCCAGCCACGATGAACCGGGACAAGAAGCTTTCTTT	CASHDEPGQEAFF
.	TRBV6-6	TRBD1	TRBJ2-6	TGTGCCAGCCTGGCCGGGACAGGGGAAGCCAACGTCCTGACTTTC	CASLAGTGEANVLTF
few	TRBV6-1	.	TRBJ1-6	TGTGCCAGCAGTGATCCTAACGGGAATTCACCCCTCCACTTT	CASSDPNGNSPLHF
.	TRBV6-6	.	TRBJ1-2	TGTGCCAGCAGACAACAATTTAGGGGGTATGGCTACACCTTC	CASRQQFRGYGYTF
few	TRBV7-9	.	TRBJ2-7	TGTGCCACCCAAGGTGGGGGGACCGGGCAGTACTTC	CATQGGGTGQYF
.	TRBV6-1	.	TRBJ1-1	TGTGCCAGCAGTGATCGATGGCTGGGCACTGAAGCTTTCTTT	CASSDRWLGTEAFF
.	TRBV7-9	TRBD1	TRBJ1-2	TGTGCCAGCAGCTTAAGTTTACAGGGGGACGGCTACACCTTC	CASSLSLQGDGYTF
.	TRBV5-3	.	TRBJ2-7	TGTGCCAGCAGCTTGGCTAGGGTGCGGGAGCAGTACTTC	CASSLARVREQYF